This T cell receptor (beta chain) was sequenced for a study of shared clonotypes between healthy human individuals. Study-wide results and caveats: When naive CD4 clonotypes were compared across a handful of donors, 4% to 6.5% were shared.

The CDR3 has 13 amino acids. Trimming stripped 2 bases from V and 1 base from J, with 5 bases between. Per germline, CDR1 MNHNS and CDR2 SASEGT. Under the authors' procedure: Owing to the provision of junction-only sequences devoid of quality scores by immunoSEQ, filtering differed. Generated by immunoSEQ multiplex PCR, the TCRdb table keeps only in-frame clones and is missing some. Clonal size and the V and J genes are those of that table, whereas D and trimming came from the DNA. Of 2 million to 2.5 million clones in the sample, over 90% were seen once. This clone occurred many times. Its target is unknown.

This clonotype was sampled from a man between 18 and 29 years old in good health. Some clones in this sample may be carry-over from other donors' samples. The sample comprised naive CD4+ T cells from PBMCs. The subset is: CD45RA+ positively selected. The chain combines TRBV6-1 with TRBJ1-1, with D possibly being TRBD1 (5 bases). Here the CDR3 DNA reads TGTGCCAGCAGTGAACAGGGGAACACTGAAGCTTTCTTT. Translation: CASSEQGNTEAFF.